Each of the 26 T cell receptor beta chains below was sequenced from the same sample in a study of OX40 agonist ivuxolimab in advanced cancers. Sequencing used immunoSEQ multiplex PCR; TCRdb keeps in-frame clones, though not all of them. Among almost 85,000 clones listed, nearly 90% were seen once. The source material was CD4+ or CD8+ T cells sorted from blood, sampled in a trial of the OX40 agonist ivuxolimab. The receptors were gathered from an adult with an advanced solid tumor such as melanoma, head and neck, liver or kidney cancer.

J is TRBJ1-2 and V is TRBV6-1; a possible D gene is TRBD1 (6 bases). The germline V gene encodes CDR1 MNHNS and CDR2 SASEGT. The CDR3 extends over 14 amino acids. V was shortened by 7 bases and J by 5 bases, with 17 bases between the two germline ends. The CDR3 DNA reads TGTGCCAGCACACAACGGGGAGGGGGATATGGCTACACCTTC. It translates to CASTQRGGGYGYTF.

In DNA form, the CDR3 reads TGTGCCAGCAGTGTCGTACAGGGGGGGGAGACCCAGTACTTC. It codes for CASSVVQGGETQYF. The chain combines TRBV2 with TRBJ2-5; TRBD1 might be the D (8 bases). The CDR3 loop spans 14 amino acids. From germline, CDR1 is SNHLY and CDR2 FYNNEI. Trimming left V 4 bases short and J 5 bases short, with 14 bases between.

The chain joins TRBV7-9 to TRBJ2-1, with TRBD2 matching over 14 bases. The V gene end was trimmed by 7 bases and the J gene end by 8 bases; junction bases not matched to a gene: 16. This CDR3 comprises 18 residues. CDR1 and CDR2 from the germline V gene are SEHNR and FQNEAQ (reference sequence). CDR3 protein: CASTNDRGLAGVIDEQFF. Written as DNA, the CDR3 is TGTGCCAGCACCAACGACAGGGGACTAGCGGGAGTTATCGATGAGCAGTTCTTC.

The gene calls are TRBV9 and TRBJ2-3, with D maybe TRBD1 (5 bases). V lost 3 bases and J lost 2, with 13 bases in between. From germline, CDR1 is SGDLS and CDR2 YYNGEE. This CDR3 is 15 amino acids long. CDR3 bases: TGTGCCAGCAGCGCCGACAGTCCCCACACAGATACGCAGTATTTT. The encoded protein is CASSADSPHTDTQYF.

The chain employs TRBV2 and TRBJ2-4, with TRBD1 identical over 10 bases. The CDR3 length is 14 residues. V was pared by 7 bases and J by 4 bases, with 4 bases of the junction left unmatched. CDR1 and CDR2 from the germline V gene are SNHLY and FYNNEI. DNA of the CDR3: TGTGCCAGCAAACCGGACAGGGGGAAAAACATTCAGTACTTC. Residues: CASKPDRGKNIQYF.

This clone was seen only a few times. The CDR3 loop reads CASSWDTDTQYF. CDR3 bases: TGTGCCAGCAGCTGGGATACAGATACGCAGTATTTT. V and J are TRBV13 and TRBJ2-3; D gene uncertain. The CDR3 runs 12 residues. The germline V and J ends were trimmed by 4 bases and 3 bases, with 5 bases remaining between them. From germline, CDR1 is PRHDT and CDR2 FYEKMQ (reference sequence).

J is TRBJ1-5 and V is TRBV5-8; D might be TRBD1 (5 bases). V shed 3 bases and J shed 1 base, with 14 bases lying between them. Germline values: CDR1 SGHTS, CDR2 YDEGEE. The CDR3 covers 16 residues. As DNA, the CDR3 is TGTGCCAGCAGCTCCTCGACAGAAGGGAGCAATCAGCCCCAGCATTTT. Protein product: CASSSSTEGSNQPQHF.

This chain connects TRBV5-1 to TRBJ2-2; 12 nucleotides agree with TRBD2. Germline loops: CDR1 SGHRS, CDR2 YFSETQ. The CDR3 spans 16 residues. Unmatched junction bases numbered 10, after V lost 6 bases and J lost 7 bases. CDR3 region: CASTSQTSGSGGELFF. CDR3 DNA sequence: TGCGCCAGCACTTCTCAGACTAGCGGGAGTGGCGGGGAGCTGTTTTTT.

CDR3 nucleotide sequence: TGTGCCTGGAGTGAGAGCAATCAGCCCCAGCATTTT. Encoded protein: CAWSESNQPQHF. The chain links TRBV30 to TRBJ1-5; D call uncertain. The CDR3 is 12 amino acids. V dropped 1 base and J dropped 1 base, with 2 bases sitting between them. CDR1 GTSNPN and CDR2 SVGIG come from the germline V gene (reference sequence).

The CDR3: CASSPTRTTPISSEQYV. The CDR3 nucleotides read TGTGCCAGCTCACCAACTAGGACTACCCCTATATCAAGCGAGCAGTACGTC. The V call is TRBV18, the J call TRBJ2-7, with D perhaps TRBD2 (6 bases). The CDR3 is 17 amino acids. Germline CDR1 is KGHSH and CDR2 is LQKENI. The V and J ends lost 2 bases and 6 bases respectively, with 23 bases between them.

The genes are TRBV5-1 and TRBJ2-7, with TRBD2 as a possible D gene (6 bases). Looked up from germline, CDR1 is SGHRS and CDR2 is YFSETQ. The CDR3 contains 15 residues. V was cut by 4 bases and J by 0 bases, with 14 bases left in between. The CDR3 nucleotides read TGCGCCAGCAGCGGAACCGGGACTTACTCCTACGAGCAGTACTTC. It specifies CASSGTGTYSYEQYF. The full variable domain, completed using reference TRBV5-1 and TRBJ2-7, is KAGVTQTPRYLIKTRGQQVTLSCSPISGHRSVSWYQQTPGQGLQFLFEYFSETQRNKGNFPGRFSGRQFSNSRSEMNVSTLELGDSALYLCASSGTGTYSYEQYFGPGTRLTVT.

The genes are TRBV7-3 and TRBJ1-1, with D unclear. The V and J ends lost 4 bases and 0 bases respectively, with 9 bases between them. This CDR3 has 14 residues. The V gene's germline CDR1 is SGHTA and CDR2 FQGTGA. The CDR3 region is CASSSGNLNTEAFF. CDR3 sequence (DNA): TGTGCCAGCAGCTCAGGAAATTTGAACACTGAAGCTTTCTTT.

The chain combines TRBV6-5 with TRBJ2-2; D is unresolved. The V gene lost 5 bases and the J gene lost 2 bases, with 3 bases spanning the gap. This CDR3 comprises 12 residues. CDR1 and CDR2 from the germline V gene are MNHEY and SVGAGI. DNA of the CDR3: TGTGCCAGCAGTCTAAACACCGGGGAGCTGTTTTTT. This gives the protein CASSLNTGELFF.

This chain connects TRBV7-9 to TRBJ1-5; D perhaps matches TRBD1 (5 bases). The germline V and J ends were trimmed by 5 bases and 6 bases, with 23 bases remaining between them. Germline loops: CDR1 SEHNR, CDR2 FQNEAQ (reference sequence). The CDR3 extends over 17 amino acids. The CDR3: CASSTTEAGRGGQPQHF. CDR3 in DNA: TGTGCCAGCAGCACGACCGAGGCAGGGAGGGGAGGTCAGCCCCAGCATTTT.

This clone was detected only a few times. V and J are TRBV7-2 and TRBJ2-7; D is uncertain. V was shortened by 5 bases and J by 2 bases, with 10 bases between the two germline ends. CDR1 is SGHTA, CDR2 FQGNSA, per germline. The CDR3 loop spans 13 amino acids. The CDR3 DNA reads TGTGCCAGCAGCCACAAGCACCCCTACGAGCAGTACTTC. This sequence encodes CASSHKHPYEQYF.

This clone was recorded only once. The rearrangement joins TRBV30 to TRBJ1-1, with a tentative D call TRBD1 (5 bases). CDR3 size: 16 residues. Germline values: CDR1 GTSNPN, CDR2 SVGIG (reference sequence). The ends were cut back, 0 bases at V and 1 base at J, with 15 bases in the middle. The CDR3 loop reads CAWSVRVVGTNTEAFF. For the CDR3, the DNA is TGTGCCTGGAGTGTCCGGGTGGTTGGGACGAACACTGAAGCTTTCTTT.

V is TRBV6-5 and J is TRBJ2-7; no clear D. The V and J ends lost 0 bases and 8 bases respectively, with 14 bases between them. The length of the CDR3 is 14 residues. The germline CDR1 and CDR2 sequences are MNHEY and SVGAGI. The CDR3 nucleotides read TGTGCCAGCAGTTACTCCAGCCGCATCCAAAAGCAGTACTTC. Amino acids: CASSYSSRIQKQYF.

The J gene is TRBJ2-3, the V gene TRBV7-3, with D unresolved. Trimming pared 3 bases from V and 4 bases from J, leaving 17 bases between. In germline, CDR1 is SGHTA, CDR2 FQGTGA. The CDR3 spans 16 residues. CDR3 amino acids: CASSLALEAQADTQYF. CDR3 bases: TGTGCCAGCAGCTTGGCCCTTGAGGCACAAGCAGATACGCAGTATTTT. The variable domain in full, completed from reference TRBV7-3 and TRBJ2-3, reads GAGVSQTPSNKVTEKGKYVELRCDPISGHTALYWYRQSLGQGPEFLIYFQGTGAADDSGLPNDRFFAVRPEGSVSTLKIQRTERGDSAVYLCASSLALEAQADTQYFGPGTRLTVL.

Concerning this clone: The junction departs from germline at one end; a sequencing error may be responsible. V usage is TRBV7-7 and J usage is TRBJ2-7; 7 bases align to TRBD1. Germline CDR1 is SSHAT and CDR2 is FNYEAQ (reference sequence). The CDR3 loop spans 17 amino acids. In DNA form, the CDR3 reads TGTGCTAGCAGCCCACACGACGGGACAGCCAGCTCCTACGAGCAGTACTTC. Protein sequence: CASSPHDGTASSYEQYF.

The chain uses TRBV18 and TRBJ1-4, with TRBD1 identical over 9 bases. Per the germline V gene, CDR1 is KGHSH and CDR2 is LQKENI. This CDR3 region has 13 residues. J was trimmed by 4 bases and V by 10 bases; bases with no gene match: 4. This chain's CDR3 is CATRGQGNEKLFF. CDR3 DNA sequence: TGTGCCACCCGGGGACAGGGTAATGAAAAACTGTTTTTT.

The gene calls are TRBV9 and TRBJ2-1, with D hard to call. This CDR3 region has 16 residues. Germline CDR1 reads SGDLS; CDR2 reads YYNGEE. V lost 4 bases and J lost 0, with 14 bases in between. The CDR3 DNA follows: TGTGCCAGCAGCCCCCGAGGCCAGCTCTCCTACAATGAGCAGTTCTTC. Residues: CASSPRGQLSYNEQFF. The variable domain in full, with the rest retrieved from reference TRBV9 and TRBJ2-1, is DSGVTQTPKHLITATGQRVTLRCSPRSGDLSVYWYQQSLDQGLQFLIQYYNGEERAKGNILERFSAQQFPDLHSELNLSSLELGDSALYFCASSPRGQLSYNEQFFGPGTRLTVL.

V is TRBV28 and J is TRBJ2-1; D is possibly TRBD1 (5 bases). Germline V lookup: CDR1 MDHEN, CDR2 SYDVKM. The V end was cut by 4 bases, the J end by 0 bases, with 16 bases between. This CDR3 is 17 amino acids long. The CDR3 DNA reads as TGTGCCAGCAGTTCCGCCTCTTACAGGACCTCCTACAATGAGCAGTTCTTC. Translated, it gives CASSSASYRTSYNEQFF. Combining the CDR3 with reference TRBV28 and TRBJ2-1 gives the whole variable domain DVKVTQSSRYLVKRTGEKVFLECVQDMDHENMFWYRQDPGLGLRLIYFSYDVKMKEKGDIPEGYSVSREKKERFSLILESASTNQTSMYLCASSSASYRTSYNEQFFGPGTRLTVL.

This clone was seen just once. The chain joins TRBV19 to TRBJ2-3, with D unclear. V shed 10 bases and J shed 5 bases, with 10 bases lying between them. This CDR3 is built from 11 residues. Germline-derived CDR1 and CDR2 are LNHDA and SQIVND (reference sequence). The CDR3 DNA is TGTGCCACCCAACGTGAAGATACGCAGTATTTT. Encoded protein: CATQREDTQYF. Combining the CDR3 with reference TRBV19 and TRBJ2-3 gives the whole variable domain DGGITQSPKYLFRKEGQNVTLSCEQNLNHDAMYWYRQDPGQGLRLIYYSQIVNDFQKGDIAEGYSVSREKKESFPLTVTSAQKNPTAFYLCATQREDTQYFGPGTRLTVL.

The chain joins TRBV6-1 to TRBJ2-3, with TRBD2 matching over 7 bases. The junction had 10 bases not matched to a gene; V was cut back by 2 bases and J by 5 bases. The CDR3 contains 16 residues. CDR1 is MNHNS, CDR2 SASEGT, per germline. CDR3 residues: CASSETWAGRGDTQYF. CDR3 DNA: TGTGCCAGCAGTGAAACTTGGGCAGGGAGGGGAGATACGCAGTATTTT.

The gene calls are TRBV5-1 and TRBJ2-2; TRBD1 aligns across 9 bases. Germline loops: CDR1 SGHRS, CDR2 YFSETQ. Germline trimming cut 3 bases from V and 1 base from J; bases unmatched to any gene: 7. The CDR3 consists of 17 residues. DNA of the CDR3: TGCGCCAGCAGCTCTTTACCGGGACAGGGGAACACCGGGGAGCTGTTTTTT. Residues: CASSSLPGQGNTGELFF. Filled out from reference TRBV5-1 and TRBJ2-2, the complete variable domain reads KAGVTQTPRYLIKTRGQQVTLSCSPISGHRSVSWYQQTPGQGLQFLFEYFSETQRNKGNFPGRFSGRQFSNSRSEMNVSTLELGDSALYLCASSSLPGQGNTGELFFGEGSRLTVL.

The chain employs TRBV9 and TRBJ1-1; D is unresolved. CDR1 SGDLS and CDR2 YYNGEE come from the germline V gene. V shed 0 bases and J shed 3 bases, with 12 bases lying between them. This CDR3 is 15 amino acids long. CDR3 loop: CASSVDPQWDTEAFF. The DNA for the CDR3 is TGTGCCAGCAGCGTAGACCCGCAATGGGACACTGAAGCTTTCTTT.